This is a list of T cell receptor beta chains from one sample in a study of blood T cell repertoires in COVID-19. Some clones are missing from TCRdb's copy, which holds only in-frame ones; the method was immunoSEQ multiplex PCR. The sample lists 150,000 to 200,000 clones, about 90% occurring once. The sequenced sample consisted of peripheral blood. Source of these receptors: a man aged 60 to 69 with acute or convalescent COVID-19. Each CDR3 is given with its conserved first and last residue. D genes are given only for firm matches. The size field is filled for only some rows; it gives once, few, many or a size class.

TRBJ1-6 - - TRBV6-6 17 CASSLIPRSSYNSPLHF TGTGCCAGCAGTCTCATACCAAGGAGCTCCTATAATTCACCCCTCCACTTT
TRBJ1-1 once - TRBV2 15 CASSLLRGANTEAFF TGTGCCAGCAGCCTCCTCCGGGGTGCAAACACTGAAGCTTTCTTT
TRBJ1-5 - - TRBV4-1 15 CASKEIYREDQPQHF TGCGCCAGCAAAGAAATTTACAGGGAAGATCAGCCCCAGCATTTT
TRBJ1-6 few - TRBV4-2 20 CASSQATGLSFARIGSPLHF TGTGCCAGCAGCCAAGCCACGGGACTATCCTTCGCTCGGATCGGTTCACCCCTCCACTTT
TRBJ1-2 - - TRBV27 15 CASSPGGALNYGYTF TGTGCCAGCAGTCCGGGGGGGGCCCTTAACTATGGCTACACCTTC
TRBJ1-2 - - TRBV11-2 15 CASSLDRGQFYGYTF TGTGCCAGCAGCTTAGATAGAGGTCAATTCTATGGCTACACCTTC
TRBJ1-5 once - TRBV18 17 CASSPPESRGSNQPQHF TGTGCCAGCTCACCACCGGAGTCAAGGGGAAGCAATCAGCCCCAGCATTTT
TRBJ2-3 - - TRBV30 14 CAWTTGSSTDTQYF TGTGCCTGGACTACTGGTTCTAGCACAGATACGCAGTATTTT
TRBJ1-2 few - TRBV2 13 CAIRGGENYGYTF TGTGCCATCAGAGGGGGGGAAAACTATGGCTACACCTTC
TRBJ1-4 - - TRBV19 13 CASSPGWKEKLFF TGTGCCAGTAGTCCAGGGTGGAAGGAAAAACTGTTTTTT
TRBJ2-1 few TRBD2 TRBV7-8 16 CASSLVERGGANEQFF TGTGCCAGCAGCTTAGTTGAACGGGGGGGCGCGAATGAGCAGTTCTTC
TRBJ1-1 - - TRBV6-2/TRBV6-3 14 CASSQGQSNTEAFF TGTGCCAGCAGCCAAGGACAGTCGAACACTGAAGCTTTCTTT
TRBJ1-1 once TRBD1 TRBV5-1 17 CASSRGDRGRLNTEAFF TGCGCCAGCAGCCGGGGGGACAGGGGGCGCCTGAACACTGAAGCTTTCTTT
TRBJ2-7 - TRBD2 TRBV11-2 15 CASSLAAGDLYEQYF TGTGCCAGCAGCTTAGCGGCGGGAGACCTCTACGAGCAGTACTTC
TRBJ1-1 - - TRBV6-5 14 CASSYQRKSGEAFF TGTGCCAGCAGTTACCAAAGGAAGTCGGGTGAAGCTTTCTTT
TRBJ2-2 - - TRBV30 16 CAWSIWAGTNTGELFF TGTGCCTGGAGTATATGGGCAGGGACGAACACCGGGGAGCTGTTTTTT
TRBJ1-1 - TRBD1 TRBV29-1 13 CSVQGGAVTEAFF TGCAGCGTTCAGGGGGGTGCGGTCACTGAAGCTTTCTTT
TRBJ1-2 once TRBD1 TRBV30 14 CAWSVLGTGVGYTF TGTGCCTGGAGTGTATTAGGTACAGGGGTTGGCTACACCTTC
TRBJ1-1 - TRBD1 TRBV11-2 14 CASSFRDSRPEAFF TGTGCCAGCAGCTTCCGGGACAGCCGACCTGAAGCTTTCTTT
TRBJ2-7 - TRBD2 TRBV7-2 14 CASSLGSGVAEQYF TGTGCCAGCAGCTTAGGCAGCGGGGTCGCCGAGCAGTACTTC
TRBJ1-4 - TRBD1 TRBV10-3 13 CAISGTGEEKLFF TGTGCCATCAGCGGGACAGGGGAGGAAAAACTGTTTTTT
TRBJ2-2 - - TRBV5-4 15 CASSPDSRNTGELFF TGTGCCAGCAGCCCGGACTCTCGGAACACCGGGGAGCTGTTTTTT
TRBJ1-4 - - TRBV3-1/TRBV3-2 15 CASSQGPGLNEKLFF TGTGCCAGCAGCCAAGGCCCAGGGCTTAATGAAAAACTGTTTTTT
TRBJ1-1 once - TRBV6-6 15 CASSYSTGMNTEAFF TGTGCCAGCAGTTACTCGACTGGCATGAACACTGAAGCTTTCTTT
TRBJ2-3 few TRBD2 TRBV18 17 CASSPRGVAGTSDTQYF TGTGCCAGCTCCCCGCGAGGGGTAGCGGGAACCTCAGATACGCAGTATTTT
TRBJ1-2 once TRBD1 TRBV6-5 13 CASRRTGKDGYTF TGTGCCAGCAGACGGACAGGGAAGGATGGCTACACCTTC
TRBJ2-3 - - TRBV6-5 16 CASSFLVRSGADTQYF TGTGCCAGCAGTTTCCTAGTGAGGAGTGGCGCAGATACGCAGTATTTT
TRBJ1-6 - TRBD1 TRBV5-4 13 CASSTGQLEPLHF TGTGCCAGCAGCACGGGACAGTTAGAACCCCTCCACTTT
TRBJ2-3 - - TRBV1 17 CTSSPEGHFPSTDTQYF TGCACCAGCAGCCCGGAAGGACATTTCCCTAGCACAGATACGCAGTATTTT
TRBJ2-1 - TRBD1 TRBV20-1 11 CSGHRGNEQFF TGCAGTGGACACAGGGGCAATGAGCAGTTCTTC
TRBJ2-1 - TRBD1 TRBV7-9 16 CASSQGQGLSYNEQFF TGTGCCAGCAGCCAGGGACAGGGGCTTTCCTACAATGAGCAGTTCTTC
TRBJ1-4 - TRBD1 TRBV5-1 17 CASSQGQGLATNEKLFF TGCGCCAGCAGCCAGGGACAGGGCCTCGCAACTAATGAAAAACTGTTTTTT
TRBJ2-4 - - TRBV7-9 13 CASSLSGLNIQYF TGTGCCAGCAGCTTATCAGGGTTGAACATTCAGTACTTC
TRBJ1-2 once - TRBV9 14 CASSPRVQLYGYTF TGTGCCAGCAGCCCCCGGGTGCAGCTCTATGGCTACACCTTC
TRBJ2-1 - - TRBV7-9 13 CASSRGLYNEQFF TGTGCCAGCAGCAGGGGTCTTTACAATGAGCAGTTCTTC
TRBJ2-6 - - TRBV18 17 CASSPGGPLSGANVLTF TGTGCCAGCTCACCAGGGGGCCCCCTCTCTGGGGCCAACGTCCTGACTTTC
TRBJ2-7 - TRBD2 TRBV7-3 15 CASSSRGLAGEEQYF TGTGCCAGCAGCTCAAGGGGGCTAGCGGGGGAAGAGCAGTACTTC
TRBJ2-1 once - TRBV2 14 CASEGLTSNNEQFF TGTGCCTCCGAGGGGCTGACTAGTAACAATGAGCAGTTCTTC
TRBJ1-2 - - TRBV4-1 15 CASSQGQGTNYGYTF TGCGCCAGCAGCCAAGGCCAGGGGACTAACTATGGCTACACCTTC
TRBJ2-7 - TRBD2 TRBV5-4 15 CASSGSGTTRHEQYF TGTGCCAGCAGCGGATCCGGGACTACTCGGCACGAGCAGTACTTC
TRBJ2-1 - TRBD1 TRBV10-3 15 CAIKGTGTDYNEQFF TGTGCCATCAAGGGGACCGGGACAGACTACAATGAGCAGTTCTTC
TRBJ2-2 - TRBD2 TRBV4-3 14 CASSQESRGGELFF TGCGCCAGCAGCCAAGAGTCGCGGGGGGGGGAGCTGTTTTTT
TRBJ2-2 once - TRBV7-6 15 CASSLARGNTGELFF TGTGCCAGCAGCTTAGCCCGGGGGAACACCGGGGAGCTGTTTTTT
TRBJ2-2 once TRBD1 TRBV24-1 16 CATSDPGQGPNGELFF TGTGCCACCAGTGATCCGGGACAGGGGCCGAACGGGGAGCTGTTTTTT
TRBJ2-2 once - TRBV30 14 CAWKVGLLTGELFF TGTGCCTGGAAGGTCGGACTCCTCACCGGGGAGCTGTTTTTT
TRBJ2-1 - - TRBV4-3 18 CASSQDYSTGRSYNEQFF TGCGCCAGCAGCCAAGACTATTCGACAGGTCGTTCCTACAATGAGCAGTTCTTC
TRBJ2-3 - - TRBV30 13 CAWKRKTTDTQYF TGTGCCTGGAAGAGGAAGACCACAGATACGCAGTATTTT
TRBJ2-2 - - TRBV7-6 13 CASSNTGTGELFF TGTGCCAGCTCCAACACGGGCACCGGGGAGCTGTTTTTT
TRBJ2-5 - - TRBV5-1 13 CASLSGFGETQYF TGCGCCAGCTTATCGGGTTTCGGTGAGACCCAGTACTTC
TRBJ2-1 - TRBD2 TRBV4-1 12 CASSGAGDEQFF TGCGCCAGCAGCGGGGCGGGAGATGAGCAGTTCTTC
TRBJ1-1 few - TRBV19 14 CASSKGGLGAEAFF TGTGCCAGTAGTAAGGGGGGGTTGGGCGCTGAAGCTTTCTTT
TRBJ2-2 - - TRBV5-6 16 CASSLAFRGGTGELFF TGTGCCAGCAGCTTGGCATTCAGGGGTGGTACCGGGGAGCTGTTTTTT
TRBJ2-1 - - TRBV30 14 CAWRPGHSYNEQFF TGTGCCTGGAGGCCGGGACATTCCTACAATGAGCAGTTCTTC
TRBJ2-7 once - TRBV3-1/TRBV3-2 13 CASSERGGSEQYF TGTGCCAGCAGCGAAAGGGGGGGAAGCGAGCAGTACTTC
TRBJ1-1 - - TRBV19 14 CASSILRQGTEAFF TGTGCCAGTAGTATATTGCGCCAGGGCACTGAAGCTTTCTTT
TRBJ2-7 - TRBD1 TRBV20-1 13 CSASRTGSHEQYF TGCAGTGCTAGTCGGACAGGGAGTCACGAGCAGTACTTC
TRBJ2-5 - - TRBV23-1 16 CASSQSRGDIQETQYF TGCGCCAGCAGTCAATCGCGGGGTGACATCCAAGAGACCCAGTACTTC
TRBJ2-3 - - TRBV4-2 15 CASSQADRETDTQYF TGTGCCAGCAGCCAAGCGGACCGGGAAACAGATACGCAGTATTTT
TRBJ1-5 - - TRBV6-6 15 CASSYENRGNQPQHF TGTGCCAGCAGTTACGAAAACAGGGGCAATCAGCCCCAGCATTTT